Below are 18 T cell receptor beta chains sequenced from a single sample in a study of CD8+ T cells in alopecia areata (dated 2018 in TCRdb). Libraries were prepared through the immunoSEQ multiplex PCR assay. To provide template for TCR sequencing, every sample had RNA extracted and reverse transcribed into cDNA. The table was pulled from immuneACCESS by TCRdb, which kept in-frame rearrangements only. Such tables lose some clones; where checked, under half of the loss comes from unresolved V genes, and the rest has no known cause. The sample table contains roughly 120,000 clones; only one count was recorded for more than 30% of them. The ten largest account for approximately 3.1% of the sample. The sample taken for sequencing was CD4+ T cells sorted from blood. Receptors originate from a human donor with alopecia areata.

This chain joins TRBV11-2 and TRBJ1-1; the D is unclear. This CDR3 is 10 amino acids long. Germline CDR1 reads SGHAT; CDR2 reads FQNNGV. Trimming removed 4 bases at V and 7 bases at J, with 4 bases between. The CDR3 sequence is CASSSREAFF. The CDR3 DNA follows: TGTGCCAGCAGCTCTCGTGAAGCTTTCTTT.

This chain uses TRBV14 with TRBJ2-7; 8 bases map to TRBD2. The V gene end was trimmed by 2 bases and the J gene end by 5 bases; junction bases not matched to a gene: 5. CDR3 length equals 14 residues. CDR1 is SGHDN and CDR2 is FVKESK in the germline V gene. Here the CDR3 DNA reads TGTGCCAGCAGCCAACGGGGGGGATTGAACGAGCAGTACTTC. Protein: CASSQRGGLNEQYF.

The rearrangement links TRBV2 to TRBJ2-7, with TRBD1 as a possible D gene (5 bases). The CDR3 runs 14 residues. V dropped 3 bases and J dropped 5 bases, with 14 bases sitting between them. Looked up from germline, CDR1 is SNHLY and CDR2 is FYNNEI. The CDR3: CASSDTPGPHEQYF. CDR3 bases: TGTGCCAGCAGTGATACCCCAGGGCCCCACGAGCAGTACTTC.

This sequence joins TRBV11-2 and TRBJ2-3; D unresolved. The length of the CDR3 is 12 residues. Trimming pared 6 bases from V and 5 bases from J, leaving 9 bases between. Looked up from germline, CDR1 is SGHAT and CDR2 is FQNNGV. The CDR3: CASSYNVDTQYF. As DNA, the CDR3 is TGTGCCAGCAGTTACAACGTAGATACGCAGTATTTT.

This clone occurred a few times. This sequence joins TRBV5-6 and TRBJ2-2; D unresolved. The CDR3 sequence is 11 residues long. Germline CDR1 is SGHDT and CDR2 is YYEEEE. Trimming took 2 bases from V and 8 from J, leaving 4 bases between them. Here the CDR3 DNA reads TGTGCCAGCAGCTTTGCTGGGGAGCTGTTTTTT. Translation gives CASSFAGELFF.

This clone has a handful of counts. J is TRBJ2-6 and V is TRBV28; D remains ambiguous. With 5 bases removed from V and 1 base from J, the gap between germline ends came to 9 bases. The germline V gene encodes CDR1 MDHEN and CDR2 SYDVKM. This CDR3 comprises 15 residues. CDR3 region: CASSPHGSGANVLTF. CDR3 DNA: TGTGCCAGCAGTCCGCATGGTTCTGGGGCCAACGTCCTGACTTTC.

This clone has just a few counts. V gene TRBV7-2 combines with J gene TRBJ2-7; perhaps TRBD1 as D (6 bases). The CDR3 contains 12 residues. The germline V gene encodes CDR1 SGHTA and CDR2 FQGNSA. Trimming left V 3 bases short and J 7 bases short, with 10 bases between. In nucleotides, the CDR3 is TGTGCCAGCAGCTTTCAGGGGTCGGAGCAGTACTTC. Its translation: CASSFQGSEQYF. Based on the CDR3 plus reference TRBV7-2 and TRBJ2-7, the full variable domain is GAGVSQSPSNKVTEKGKDVELRCDPISGHTALYWYRQSLGQGLEFLIYFQGNSAPDKSGLPSDRFSAERTGGSVSTLTIQRTQQEDSAVYLCASSFQGSEQYFGPGTRLTVT.

The CDR3 spells CSVGAGNTGELFF. In DNA, the CDR3 is TGCAGCGTTGGGGCAGGGAACACCGGGGAGCTGTTTTTT. The gene calls are TRBV29-1 and TRBJ2-2; D is uncertain. From germline, CDR1 is SQVTM and CDR2 ANQGSEA. The length of the CDR3 is 13 residues. V lost 4 bases and J 1 base, leaving 7 bases between the germline ends.

The chain has TRBV7-9 and TRBJ1-1; TRBD1 is a possible D gene (6 bases). Germline-derived CDR1 and CDR2 are SEHNR and FQNEAQ (reference sequence). Trimming pared 5 bases from V and 1 base from J, leaving 11 bases between. CDR3 length: 14 residues. CDR3 region: CASSILGQNTEAFF. CDR3 bases: TGTGCCAGCAGCATACTGGGACAGAACACTGAAGCTTTCTTT.

This clone occurred a few times. The chain combines TRBV29-1 with TRBJ2-7; no definite D call. The CDR3 has 14 residues. CDR1 and CDR2 from the germline V gene are SQVTM and ANQGSEA. V was clipped by 1 base and J by 2 bases, with 12 bases between them. The CDR3 protein is CSVEVSGFAYEQYF. The DNA for the CDR3 is TGCAGCGTTGAAGTATCCGGGTTCGCCTACGAGCAGTACTTC.

The chain recombines TRBV27 with TRBJ2-3; 7 positions match TRBD1. V dropped 4 bases and J dropped 4; count of bases not matched to a gene: 8. This CDR3 is 15 amino acids long. Germline-derived CDR1 and CDR2 are MNHEY and SMNVEV (reference sequence). CDR3 coding DNA: TGTGCCAGCAGTTCCGACAGGGTACGGGCAGATACGCAGTATTTT. Its protein is CASSSDRVRADTQYF.

The chain recombines TRBV14 with TRBJ2-7; no reliable D call. Germline V gives CDR1 SGHDN, CDR2 FVKESK. V was pared by 4 bases and J by 2 bases, with 15 bases between. The CDR3 spans 15 residues. The chain's CDR3 is CASSPPAVPPYEQYF. CDR3 nucleotide sequence: TGTGCCAGCAGCCCCCCAGCTGTGCCTCCCTACGAGCAGTACTTC.

V gene TRBV5-4 combines with J gene TRBJ2-1; 9 nucleotides line up with TRBD2. V was pared by 4 bases and J by 4 bases, with 6 bases of the junction left unmatched. The CDR3 runs 15 residues. Germline CDR1 is SGHNT and CDR2 is YYREEE (reference sequence). CDR3 in amino acids: CASSLLAGRYNEQFF. DNA of the CDR3: TGTGCCAGCAGCCTTCTAGCGGGAAGGTACAATGAGCAGTTCTTC.

The chain has TRBV27 and TRBJ1-2; the D gene is possibly TRBD1 (6 bases). Germline CDR1 reads MNHEY; CDR2 reads SMNVEV (reference sequence). The ends were cut back, 5 bases at V and 4 bases at J, with 11 bases in the middle. The CDR3 sequence is 13 residues long. As DNA, the CDR3 is TGTGCCAGCAGTCGCACAGGGATCTATGGCTACACCTTC. Translation: CASSRTGIYGYTF.

V is TRBV7-2 and J is TRBJ1-2; 7 bases map to TRBD1. The V gene end was trimmed by 5 bases and the J gene end by 4 bases; junction bases not matched to a gene: 10. The CDR3 extends over 15 amino acids. Per germline, CDR1 SGHTA and CDR2 FQGNSA. The CDR3 here is CASSTGTAQPYGYTF. The DNA of the CDR3 is TGTGCCAGCAGCACCGGGACAGCACAGCCCTATGGCTACACCTTC.

This clone came up a few times. The chain joins TRBV4-1 to TRBJ2-3; D call uncertain. Germline values: CDR1 MGHRA, CDR2 YSYEKL. The V and J ends lost 2 bases and 5 bases respectively, with 8 bases between them. The CDR3 length is 13 residues. CDR3 amino acids: CASSQYVGDTQYF. The CDR3 region has the DNA TGCGCCAGCAGCCAATATGTTGGAGATACGCAGTATTTT.

This clone has only a few counts. The V gene is TRBV7-6, the J gene TRBJ2-3; D may correspond to TRBD1 or TRBD2 (5 bases each). Germline V gene lookup returns CDR1 SGHVS and CDR2 FNYEAQ. CDR3 length: 14 amino acids. V lost 5 bases, J lost 1 base, and 10 bases lay in between. CDR3 residues: CASSKGPGTDTQYF. CDR3 in DNA: TGTGCCAGCAGCAAGGGACCCGGCACAGATACGCAGTATTTT. The full variable domain, its missing parts supplied by reference TRBV7-6 and TRBJ2-3, is GAGVSQSPRYKVTKRGQDVALRCDPISGHVSLYWYRQALGQGPEFLTYFNYEAQQDKSGLPNDRFSAERPEGSISTLTIQRTEQRDSAMYRCASSKGPGTDTQYFGPGTRLTVL.

The CDR3 is CASSFTSGDPGELFF. The CDR3 nucleotides read TGTGCCAGCAGCTTTACTAGCGGGGACCCCGGGGAGCTGTTTTTT. The chain couples TRBV7-2 to TRBJ2-2; 10 positions match TRBD2. Germline-derived CDR1 and CDR2 are SGHTA and FQGNSA. The V segment lost 3 bases and the J segment 6 bases; nucleotides outside the gene matches: 4. CDR3 length equals 15 residues.